Shown below are 16 T cell receptor beta chains from a single sample sequenced in a study of blood T cell repertoires in COVID-19. Assay used: immunoSEQ multiplex PCR; TCRdb lists only in-frame clones, some missing. The table lists about 320,000 clones, around 85% of them singletons, with 7.2% in the top ten. The specimen sequenced was peripheral blood. These TCRs come from a human donor in a cohort sampled during active COVID-19.

The V gene is TRBV9, the J gene TRBJ2-6; D remains ambiguous. This CDR3 comprises 16 residues. Germline lookup yields CDR1 SGDLS and CDR2 YYNGEE. The V end was cut by 0 bases, the J end by 0 bases, with 7 bases between. The CDR3 is CASSVDSPSGANVLTF. For the CDR3, the DNA is TGTGCCAGCAGCGTAGACAGCCCCTCTGGGGCCAACGTCCTGACTTTC.

This sequence joins TRBV19 and TRBJ2-7; D might be TRBD1 (5 bases). V was clipped by 3 bases and J by 1 base, with 13 bases between them. The CDR3 has 15 residues. Germline lookup yields CDR1 LNHDA and CDR2 SQIVND (reference sequence). The CDR3 reads CASSIGWGSSYEQYF. CDR3 nucleotides: TGTGCCAGTAGTATTGGGTGGGGCAGTTCCTACGAGCAGTACTTC. Full variable domain (outside the CDR3, taken from reference TRBV19 and TRBJ2-7): DGGITQSPKYLFRKEGQNVTLSCEQNLNHDAMYWYRQDPGQGLRLIYYSQIVNDFQKGDIAEGYSVSREKKESFPLTVTSAQKNPTAFYLCASSIGWGSSYEQYFGPGTRLTVT.

The chain employs TRBV29-1 and TRBJ2-1, with 8 nucleotides matching TRBD1. The germline CDR1 and CDR2 sequences are SQVTM and ANQGSEA. The V gene end was trimmed by 5 bases and the J gene end by 6 bases; junction bases not matched to a gene: 6. The CDR3 runs 13 residues. The CDR3 DNA reads TGCAGCGTTTCCGGGACAGGAATCAATGAGCAGTTCTTC. As protein: CSVSGTGINEQFF.

This chain joins TRBV18 and TRBJ1-1; possible D gene TRBD1, 6 bases. Germline values: CDR1 KGHSH, CDR2 LQKENI. With 7 bases removed from V and 3 bases from J, the gap between germline ends came to 18 bases. The CDR3 totals 15 residues. The CDR3 spells CASLPWGGIDTEAFF. The CDR3 DNA follows: TGTGCCAGCTTGCCGTGGGGGGGCATCGACACTGAAGCTTTCTTT.

This clone was counted a single time. The chain couples TRBV7-3 to TRBJ2-3; 9 nucleotides align to TRBD1. V gave up 1 base and J gave up 3 bases; unmatched junction bases: 11. The CDR3 length is 18 residues. Germline values: CDR1 SGHTA, CDR2 FQGTGA. CDR3 DNA: TGTGCCAGCAGCTTAAGGGCCGTTGGACAGGGGATGACAGATACGCAGTATTTT. Translation gives CASSLRAVGQGMTDTQYF. Together with reference TRBV7-3 and TRBJ2-3, the CDR3 gives the full variable domain: GAGVSQTPSNKVTEKGKYVELRCDPISGHTALYWYRQSLGQGPEFLIYFQGTGAADDSGLPNDRFFAVRPEGSVSTLKIQRTERGDSAVYLCASSLRAVGQGMTDTQYFGPGTRLTVL.

The chain carries TRBV5-1 and TRBJ2-7; tentatively, D is TRBD1 (5 bases). V was trimmed by 4 bases and J by 3 bases, leaving 8 bases between them. Germline CDR1 is SGHRS and CDR2 is YFSETQ. The CDR3 has 12 amino acids. CDR3: CASSPQGYEQYF. CDR3 DNA: TGCGCCAGCAGCCCGCAGGGCTACGAGCAGTACTTC.

The rearrangement joins TRBV6-5 to TRBJ2-7; perhaps TRBD2 as D (5 bases). CDR3 length: 13 residues. Germline CDR1 and CDR2: MNHEY and SVGAGI. Trimming stripped 6 bases from V and 0 bases from J, with 9 bases between. The CDR3 DNA follows: TGTGCCAGCAGGGGAGTCGTCTCCTACGAGCAGTACTTC. Translation: CASRGVVSYEQYF.

V and J are TRBV12-3 or TRBV12-4 and TRBJ1-1, with D uncertain. The CDR3 has 13 amino acids. Trimming stripped 5 bases from V and 4 bases from J, with 11 bases between. The CDR3, as DNA: TGTGCCAGCAGTGGGTCTTCGGGCACTGAAGCTTTCTTT. Translated, it gives CASSGSSGTEAFF.

This chain uses TRBV29-1 with TRBJ2-2; tentative D call: TRBD2 (5 bases). Germline V gene lookup returns CDR1 SQVTM and CDR2 ANQGSEA. V was clipped by 3 bases and J by 3 bases, with 8 bases between them. The CDR3 runs to 13 residues. CDR3: CSVDPGDTGELFF. The CDR3 nucleotides are TGCAGCGTTGACCCCGGGGACACCGGGGAGCTGTTTTTT.

The chain employs TRBV7-3 and TRBJ2-3, with 11 positions matching TRBD2. The length of the CDR3 is 15 residues. V lost 5 bases, J lost 4 bases, and 5 bases stayed unmatched. Germline V CDR1 and CDR2: SGHTA, FQGTGA. The CDR3 reads CASSAYSGGADTQYF. In nucleotides, the CDR3 is TGTGCCAGCAGCGCCTATAGCGGGGGGGCAGATACGCAGTATTTT.

CDR3 protein: CASRHRVEKLFF. Here the CDR3 DNA reads TGTGCCAGTAGACACAGAGTTGAAAAACTGTTTTTT. J is TRBJ1-4 and V is TRBV19; the D is unclear. V lost 6 bases to trimming and J lost 7 bases, with 9 bases between them. Germline values: CDR1 LNHDA, CDR2 SQIVND (reference sequence). This CDR3 spans 12 amino acids. The full variable domain, its missing parts supplied by reference TRBV19 and TRBJ1-4, is DGGITQSPKYLFRKEGQNVTLSCEQNLNHDAMYWYRQDPGQGLRLIYYSQIVNDFQKGDIAEGYSVSREKKESFPLTVTSAQKNPTAFYLCASRHRVEKLFFGSGTQLSVL.

CDR3 region: CATTVAEQYF. CDR3 nucleotides: TGTGCCACAACAGTCGCCGAGCAGTACTTC. The chain is built from TRBV6-5 and TRBJ2-7, with D uncertain. This CDR3 comprises 10 residues. The V end lost 10 bases, the J end lost 6 bases, and 10 bases lay between the germline ends. In germline, CDR1 is MNHEY, CDR2 SVGAGI.

The chain carries TRBV13 and TRBJ1-3; TRBD1 might be the D (6 bases). The ends were cut back, 1 base at V and 4 bases at J, with 11 bases in the middle. The CDR3 has 15 residues. CDR1 and CDR2 (germline): PRHDT, FYEKMQ (reference sequence). The CDR3: CASSLATGRGNTIYF. For the CDR3, the DNA is TGTGCCAGCAGCTTAGCGACAGGACGGGGAAACACCATATATTTT.

The J gene is TRBJ2-7, the V gene TRBV7-9; D is possibly TRBD1 (6 bases). V gave up 4 bases and J gave up 3 bases, with 13 bases separating them. There are 14 residues in the CDR3. The V gene's germline CDR1 is SEHNR and CDR2 FQNEAQ (reference sequence). CDR3 residues: CASSSTGKLYEQYF. Here the CDR3 DNA reads TGTGCCAGCAGCTCCACAGGGAAACTCTACGAGCAGTACTTC.

This rearrangement joins TRBV11-3 to TRBJ2-1, with TRBD1 as a possible D gene (6 bases). The CDR3 is made up of 13 amino acids. With 1 base removed from V and 9 bases from J, the gap between germline ends came to 10 bases. The germline V gene has CDR1 SGHNT and CDR2 YENEEA. CDR3 nucleotide sequence: TGTGCCAGCAGCTTAGCCACAGGGAGTGAGCAGTTCTTC. It codes for CASSLATGSEQFF.

The chain is built from TRBV4-2 and TRBJ1-3; no firm D call. This CDR3 has 14 residues. The V gene lost 2 bases and the J gene lost 0 bases, with 5 bases spanning the gap. Germline CDR1 LGHNA, CDR2 YNFKEQ. For the CDR3, the DNA is TGTGCCAGCAGCCAACCGAGCTCTGGAAACACCATATATTTT. Encoded protein: CASSQPSSGNTIYF.